A single sample is the source of the 9 T cell receptor beta chains below, sequenced in a study of blood T cell repertoires in COVID-19. The protocol was immunoSEQ multiplex PCR, while the TCRdb copy is restricted to in-frame clones and leaves out a portion. The sample lists over 200,000 clones, around 90% occurring once. Sequencing was carried out using peripheral blood. The receptors here all came from a man aged 55 to 70 with COVID-19, enrolled during active disease.

The rearrangement links TRBV6-6 to TRBJ1-5, with 9 bases that match TRBD1. The CDR3 has 11 residues. The V and J ends lost 5 bases and 14 bases, in that order; junction bases with no gene match: 4. Germline-derived CDR1 and CDR2 are MNHNY and SVGAGI (reference sequence). The CDR3 region has the DNA TGTGCCAGCAGTCGGGACAGGGATAAGCATTTT. Residues: CASSRDRDKHF.

The V call is TRBV6-5, the J call TRBJ1-3, with 7 bases aligning to TRBD1. The V gene's germline CDR1 is MNHEY and CDR2 SVGAGI. This CDR3 spans 13 amino acids. V trimming: 6 bases; J trimming: 4 bases; junction bases outside the gene matches: 3. The CDR3 nucleotides are TGTGCCAGCAGGGGACAGTCCGGAAACACCATATATTTT. This codes for CASRGQSGNTIYF.

This clone came up once. The V gene is TRBV12-5, the J gene TRBJ1-4; 9 positions agree with TRBD1. Germline trimming cut 6 bases from V and 10 bases from J; bases unmatched to any gene: 9. The length of the CDR3 is 14 residues. CDR1 is LGHNT and CDR2 is FRNRAP in the germline V gene. CDR3 region: CASGRGQGGRKLFF. The CDR3 nucleotides are TGTGCTAGTGGCCGGGGACAGGGCGGAAGAAAACTGTTTTTT.

This clone has just a few counts. J is TRBJ1-6 and V is TRBV9; D not certain. CDR1 SGDLS and CDR2 YYNGEE come from the germline V gene. The germline V and J ends were trimmed by 1 base and 6 bases, with 8 bases remaining between them. The CDR3 is 14 residues long. CDR3 nucleotide sequence: TGTGCCAGCAGCGTACTGGGCCGTAATTCACCCCTCCACTTT. Translating it yields CASSVLGRNSPLHF.

The sample holds a few counts of this clone. V usage is TRBV6-5 and J usage is TRBJ1-1; the D is unclear. CDR3 length: 14 amino acids. CDR1 and CDR2 from the germline V gene are MNHEY and SVGAGI. Between the trimmed V and J ends, which lost 5 bases and 0 bases, there was a span of 10 bases. CDR3 in amino acids: CASSPASLNTEAFF. The CDR3 DNA is TGTGCCAGCAGTCCAGCGTCGTTGAACACTGAAGCTTTCTTT.

The chain has TRBV5-4 and TRBJ2-5; 7 bases align to TRBD1. CDR1 and CDR2 from the germline V gene are SGHNT and YYREEE (reference sequence). This CDR3 spans 14 amino acids. The ends lost 5 bases at V and 3 bases at J; junction bases unmatched: 7. The CDR3 is CASSQGQKEETQYF. The DNA of the CDR3 is TGTGCCAGCAGTCAGGGACAGAAGGAAGAGACCCAGTACTTC.

V usage is TRBV9 and J usage is TRBJ1-3; 7 nucleotides align to TRBD1. Germline V gene lookup returns CDR1 SGDLS and CDR2 YYNGEE. The ends lost 3 bases at V and 3 bases at J; junction bases unmatched: 12. This CDR3 region has 17 residues. CDR3 sequence: CASSGHPGGSGGNTIYF. For the CDR3, the DNA is TGTGCCAGCAGCGGCCACCCAGGGGGGTCCGGTGGAAACACCATATATTTT. The full variable domain, in which reference TRBV9 and TRBJ1-3 provide the parts outside the CDR3, is DSGVTQTPKHLITATGQRVTLRCSPRSGDLSVYWYQQSLDQGLQFLIQYYNGEERAKGNILERFSAQQFPDLHSELNLSSLELGDSALYFCASSGHPGGSGGNTIYFGEGSWLTVV.

The chain links TRBV28 to TRBJ1-3, with D uncertain. The CDR3 runs 11 residues. CDR1 is MDHEN and CDR2 is SYDVKM in the germline V gene. V was clipped by 10 bases and J by 0 bases, with 4 bases between them. Written as DNA, the CDR3 is TGTGCCATCGGCTCTGGAAACACCATATATTTT. Translated, it gives CAIGSGNTIYF.

This clone was observed once. CDR3 bases: TGTGCCAGCAGCTCCGACCGGATCGGGGGGGATACGCAGTATTTT. Translating gives CASSSDRIGGDTQYF. This rearrangement joins TRBV7-9 to TRBJ2-3, with TRBD2 matching over 7 bases. The CDR3 totals 15 residues. The ends lost 4 bases at V and 6 bases at J; junction bases unmatched: 10. Germline-derived CDR1 and CDR2 are SEHNR and FQNEAQ (reference sequence).